These 24 T cell receptor beta chains were all obtained from the same sample, sequenced in a study of molecular identifiers for immune sequencing clone quantification. TCRdb used MiXCR to reprocess the PCR reads, holding one entry per CDR3 protein. The table includes 100,000 or so distinct CDR3 sequences, 35% detected once. The specimen was naive CD8+ T cells from blood, with Jurkat cell RNA spiked in. The subset here: FACS-sorted CD8+CD4-CCR7+CD45RA+ naive T cells. The receptors come from a human donor in good health. Some libraries in this study had Jurkat cell RNA spiked in.

Remarks on this clonotype: This may be a read error: a much more frequent sequence differs by one nucleotide. The V and J genes are TRBV28 and TRBJ1-5; the D gene is possibly TRBD1 (6 bases). This CDR3 contains 16 residues. The germline gives CDR1 MDHEN, CDR2 SYDVKM. The chain's CDR3 is CASSSPGQYSNQPQQF. The CDR3 nucleotides read TGTGCCAGCAGTTCCCCGGGACAATATAGCAATCAGCCCCAGCAATTT.

The gene calls are TRBV4-3 and TRBJ2-1, with D possibly being TRBD2 (6 bases). With 0 bases removed from V and 9 bases from J, the gap between germline ends came to 18 bases. There are 16 residues in the CDR3. Germline V gene lookup returns CDR1 LGHNA and CDR2 YSLEER. In DNA form, the CDR3 reads TGCGCCAGCAGCCAAGAGCCGTATAGCGGTCCGAGTGAGCAGTTCTTC. The encoded protein is CASSQEPYSGPSEQFF.

The CDR3: CSATSGGGEQYF. CDR3 in DNA: TGCAGTGCCACTTCCGGGGGGGGTGAGCAGTACTTC. V gene TRBV20-1 combines with J gene TRBJ2-7, with 8 bases aligning to TRBD2. Trimming removed 6 bases from V and 7 bases from J; junction bases left unmatched: 8. The CDR3 runs 12 residues. Germline V lookup: CDR1 DFQATT, CDR2 SNEGSKA (reference sequence).

The chain couples TRBV10-3 to TRBJ1-5; a weak D match, TRBD1 (6 bases). From germline, CDR1 is ENHRY and CDR2 SYGVKD. V gave up 6 bases and J gave up 8 bases, with 17 bases separating them. The CDR3 loop spans 14 amino acids. This chain's CDR3 is CAIREGGKEKPQHF. In DNA form, the CDR3 reads TGTGCCATCAGAGAGGGGGGGAAGGAAAAGCCCCAGCATTTT.

In its sample, this clonotype was seen a few times. The genes are TRBV7-6 and TRBJ2-7; a weak D match, TRBD2 (6 bases). Germline loops: CDR1 SGHVS, CDR2 FNYEAQ. The CDR3 has 13 amino acids. Trimming left V 3 bases short and J 6 bases short, with 12 bases between. CDR3 amino acids: CASSFGGSVEQYF. The CDR3 region has the DNA TGTGCCAGCAGCTTCGGGGGTAGTGTCGAGCAGTACTTC.

Regarding this clonotype: Just one base apart from a much larger clone, this may be a read error. The chain links TRBV13 to TRBJ2-5; 10 positions agree with TRBD2. Germline loops: CDR1 PRHDT, CDR2 FYEKMQ (reference sequence). CDR3 length: 17 amino acids. CDR3 protein: CASGFGTSAMPQETQYF. The CDR3 nucleotides are TGTGCCAGCGGCTTCGGGACTAGCGCGATGCCTCAAGAGACCCAGTACTTC. Drawing the rest from reference TRBV13 and TRBJ2-5, the complete variable domain is AAGVIQSPRHLIKEKRETATLKCYPIPRHDTVYWYQQGPGQDPQFLISFYEKMQSDKGSIPDRFSAQQFSDYHSELNMSSLELGDSALYFCASGFGTSAMPQETQYFGPGTRLLVL.

This clonotype was seen just once. V usage is TRBV27 and J usage is TRBJ2-7; perhaps D is TRBD1 or TRBD2 (5 bases each). Germline V CDR1 and CDR2: MNHEY, SMNVEV (reference sequence). The CDR3 has 14 amino acids. V was clipped by 5 bases and J by 2 bases, with 13 bases between them. The CDR3 protein is CASSTPGRTYEQYF. The CDR3, as DNA: TGTGCCAGCAGTACTCCGGGACGTACCTACGAGCAGTACTTC.

Notes on this clonotype: This may be a read error, as it is one base from a much larger clone. The chain employs TRBV7-8 and TRBJ2-5; D is unclear. The CDR3 runs to 14 residues. Germline CDR1 SGHVS, CDR2 FQNEAQ. CDR3 residues: CASSYFSSPETQNF. The CDR3 coding sequence is TGTGCCAGCAGTTACTTTAGCTCCCCAGAGACCCAGAACTTC.

The V and J genes are TRBV6-5 and TRBJ2-5, with D possibly matching TRBD2 (6 bases). This CDR3 has 14 residues. Germline V gene sequence: CDR1 MNHEY, CDR2 SVGAGI. Trimming removed 6 bases at V and 3 bases at J, with 14 bases between. DNA for the CDR3: TGTGCCAGCAGCCCCCCGGGGGACGAAGAGACCCAGTACTTC. It encodes CASSPPGDEETQYF.

Remarks on this clonotype: As the CDR3 is not closed by the conserved phenylalanine or tryptophan, this likely results from a read error. CDR3: CASSYSGANLHI. The CDR3 bases are TGTGCCAGCAGTTACTCGGGGGCGAACCTCCACATT. This chain uses TRBV6-2 or TRBV6-3 with TRBJ1-6, with D perhaps TRBD1 (6 bases). V was trimmed by 0 bases and J by 15 bases, leaving 9 bases between them. CDR3 length: 12 residues. Per germline, CDR1 MNHEY and CDR2 SVGEGT.

This clonotype was seen repeatedly, ten times or more. The chain recombines TRBV5-6 with TRBJ2-3; D gene unclear. With 2 bases removed from V and 6 bases from J, the gap between germline ends came to 7 bases. Germline CDR1 SGHDT, CDR2 YYEEEE. This CDR3 contains 12 residues. The DNA of the CDR3 is TGTGCCAGCAGCTTAATTCGCGATACGCAGTATTTT. Protein: CASSLIRDTQYF.

This chain joins TRBV28 and TRBJ2-1; D is ambiguous. V dropped 10 bases and J dropped 3 bases, with 7 bases sitting between them. Germline V gene lookup returns CDR1 MDHEN and CDR2 SYDVKM. CDR3 length: 11 residues. CDR3 nucleotide sequence: TGTGCCACCGTCGGCTACAATGAGCAGTTCTTC. Translated, it gives CATVGYNEQFF.

With respect to this clonotype: Mismatch with germline at one junction end may stem from a read error. The chain recombines TRBV25-1 with TRBJ1-5; D unclear. The CDR3 is made up of 15 amino acids. Per the germline V gene, CDR1 is MGHDK and CDR2 is SYGVNS. The CDR3 loop is CASTESVDSNQPQHF. In DNA, the CDR3 is TGTGCCAGCACTGAATCAGTAGATAGCAATCAGCCCCAGCATTTT.

This clonotype was seen more than once but under ten times. The chain recombines TRBV5-6 with TRBJ1-5; D uncertain. Trimming cost V 4 bases and J 7 bases, with 9 bases left between them. CDR1 is SGHDT and CDR2 is YYEEEE in the germline V gene. This CDR3 comprises 12 residues. Here the CDR3 reads CASSLLGQPQHF. CDR3 coding DNA: TGTGCCAGCAGCCTGTTGGGCCAGCCCCAGCATTTT.

This clonotype was detected a few times. The V gene is TRBV20-1, the J gene TRBJ1-5; 9 bases are a match to TRBD1. The V and J ends lost 2 bases and 2 bases, in that order; junction bases with no gene match: 4. This CDR3 region has 15 residues. Per the germline V gene, CDR1 is DFQATT and CDR2 is SNEGSKA (reference sequence). The CDR3 loop reads CSARTGGLGNQPQHF. The CDR3 DNA reads TGCAGTGCTAGAACAGGGGGCCTGGGCAATCAGCCCCAGCATTTT.

With regard to this clonotype: The junction departs from germline at one end; a sequencing error may be responsible. The V call is TRBV11-2, the J call TRBJ2-7; possibly TRBD2 for D (6 bases). This CDR3 is built from 15 residues. Germline V CDR1 and CDR2: SGHAT, FQNNGV. In nucleotides, the CDR3 is TGTGCCAGCAGCCTAATGTACGGGAGCTCCTACGTGCAGGACTTC. It codes for CASSLMYGSSYVQDF.

This clonotype has ten or more counts. The chain recombines TRBV25-1 with TRBJ1-1; D perhaps matches TRBD1 (5 bases). Trimming shortened V by 6 bases and J by 3 bases, and 11 bases separated the two germline ends. This CDR3 has 13 amino acids. The V gene's germline CDR1 is MGHDK and CDR2 SYGVNS. For the CDR3, the DNA is TGTGCCAGCAGACAGGCTTCATACACTGAAGCTTTCTTT. Amino acid sequence: CASRQASYTEAFF.

Turning to this clonotype: A much larger clone lies one base from this, so it may be a read error. The rearrangement uses TRBV7-9 and TRBJ2-3; D call uncertain. The CDR3 is made up of 14 amino acids. The germline V gene encodes CDR1 SEHNR and CDR2 FQNEAQ (reference sequence). The CDR3 coding sequence is TGTCCCAGCAACGAAGCCACTACCGAAGATACGCAGTATTTT. This encodes CPSNEATTEDTQYF.

The chain uses TRBV9 and TRBJ2-7, with TRBD1 matching 7 bases. Germline V CDR1 and CDR2: SGDLS, YYNGEE. V was clipped by 0 bases and J by 3 bases; unmatched bases: 3. This CDR3 has 14 amino acids. CDR3 in DNA: TGTGCCAGCAGCGTAGGGACAGGCCACTACGAGCAGTACTTC. Amino acids: CASSVGTGHYEQYF.

In its sample, this clonotype was seen many times. The J gene is TRBJ2-2, the V gene TRBV2; D gene unclear. V was shortened by 6 bases and J by 5 bases, with 10 bases between the two germline ends. In germline, CDR1 is SNHLY, CDR2 FYNNEI. This CDR3 is built from 13 residues. CDR3 DNA sequence: TGTGCCAGCAGCGGAACCGGGACCGGGGAGCTGTTTTTT. This codes for CASSGTGTGELFF.

The chain employs TRBV20-1 and TRBJ2-7; tentatively, D is TRBD1 (6 bases). V dropped 5 bases and J dropped 4 bases, with 18 bases sitting between them. The CDR3 is 14 residues long. Germline lookup yields CDR1 DFQATT and CDR2 SNEGSKA (reference sequence). This chain's CDR3 is CSAPETTGSYEQYF. The CDR3, as DNA: TGCAGTGCTCCGGAAACGACAGGCTCGTACGAGCAGTACTTC.

DNA for the CDR3: TGTGCCATCTCGTGGGAGAGCTCCTACGAGCAGTACTTC. This codes for CAISWESSYEQYF. The chain uses TRBV10-3 and TRBJ2-7; a weak D match, TRBD2 (5 bases). The CDR3 contains 13 residues. CDR1 ENHRY and CDR2 SYGVKD come from the germline V gene. V was shortened by 8 bases and J by 0 bases, with 11 bases between the two germline ends.

V is TRBV6-5 and J is TRBJ2-7; the match to TRBD2 covers 10 bases. Unmatched junction bases numbered 12, after V lost 5 bases and J lost 2 bases. Germline CDR1 is MNHEY and CDR2 is SVGAGI. The CDR3 length is 17 residues. The CDR3 here is CASSEHGGSGRTYEQYF. The CDR3 coding sequence is TGTGCCAGCAGTGAGCATGGGGGTAGCGGGAGGACCTACGAGCAGTACTTC.

This clonotype was detected ten times or more. The chain carries TRBV7-2 and TRBJ2-3; the D gene is possibly TRBD2 (5 bases). V was trimmed by 6 bases and J by 3 bases, leaving 7 bases between them. In germline, CDR1 is SGHTA, CDR2 FQGNSA. The CDR3 totals 12 residues. CDR3 nucleotides: TGTGCCAGCAGAAGAGGGACAGATACGCAGTATTTT. It is translated as CASRRGTDTQYF.